These 2 T cell receptor beta chains were all obtained from the same sample, sequenced in a study of blood T cell repertoires in COVID-19. Sequenced by immunoSEQ multiplex PCR; TCRdb stores in-frame clones only, minus some. This sample has 650,000 to 800,000 clones, with approximately 90% found just once. Sequencing used peripheral blood. These receptors came from a woman under 30 with acute or convalescent COVID-19.

The chain is built from TRBV7-8 and TRBJ1-1; maybe TRBD1 (5 bases). Trimming shortened V by 5 bases and J by 13 bases, and 17 bases separated the two germline ends. The germline V gene has CDR1 SGHVS and CDR2 FQNEAQ. The CDR3 is 12 residues long. In DNA form, the CDR3 reads TGTGCCAGCAGCAGGGACTACCCGGAGGTTTTCTTT. Protein product: CASSRDYPEVFF. The variable domain in full, with the rest retrieved from reference TRBV7-8 and TRBJ1-1, is GAGVSQSPRYKVAKRGQDVALRCDPISGHVSLFWYQQALGQGPEFLTYFQNEAQLDKSGLPSDRFFAERPEGSVSTLKIQRTQQEDSAVYLCASSRDYPEVFFGQGTRLTVV.

This chain joins TRBV30 and TRBJ1-3; D is uncertain. Germline lookup yields CDR1 GTSNPN and CDR2 SVGIG (reference sequence). The CDR3 covers 16 residues. Trimming cost V 2 bases and J 4 bases, with 18 bases left between them. CDR3 nucleotide sequence: TGTGCCTGGAGTCCCTCCCGGTGGACGGGGGGAAACACCATATATTTT. It encodes CAWSPSRWTGGNTIYF. Drawing the rest from reference TRBV30 and TRBJ1-3, the complete variable domain is SQTIHQWPATLVQPVGSPLSLECTVEGTSNPNLYWYRQAAGRGLQLLFYSVGIGQISSEVPQNLSASRPQDRQFILSSKKLLLSDSGFYLCAWSPSRWTGGNTIYFGEGSWLTVV.